This TCR beta chain originates from a study of shared clonotypes between healthy human individuals. At the level of the study: With ages of 18 to 49, the donors were a couple of women and a few men.

From germline, CDR1 is MNHNY and CDR2 SVGAGI (reference sequence). With V trimmed by 2 bases and J by 5 bases, 2 bases remained unmatched. The CDR3 contains 14 residues. TCRdb's table, derived via immunoSEQ multiplex PCR, lists solely in-frame clones and lacks some. The data contain about 600,000 clones, around 97% of them seen just once; the ten biggest clones take up around 0.06%. A remark on this clone: Its antigen is undetermined.

Study observations and caveats: Clonotype sharing among donors likely depends on sequencing depth.

Partitioning of CD4+ cells yielded a CD45RA+ naive subset and a CD45RA-negative memory subset. This TCR was recovered from a woman aged 25 to 39 in good health. Sequencing used naive CD4+ T cells sorted from blood. This sample's subset: CD45RA+ positively selected. The V call is TRBV6-6, the J call TRBJ2-1; 8 bases match TRBD2. The CDR3 DNA follows: TGTGCCAGCAGTTACAGCGGGAGTAACAATGAGCAGTTCTTC. Translating gives CASSYSGSNNEQFF.